This T cell receptor (beta chain) is from a study of naive and memory T cell subsets. Overall study findings and caveats: Each distinct alpha or beta sequence counts as one clonotype. A few larger clonotypes appeared in naive repertoires, especially CD8, possibly memory cells re-expressing CD45RA. Between naive and memory subsets, TCR abundance power law exponents differed.

This clonotype was recorded a few times. Its target is unknown. The beta constant-region primer was an equimolar mix of two oligonucleotides covering TRBC1 and TRBC2. Ligated cDNA was amplified by four rounds of PCR with nested alpha and beta constant-region primers and SP2. TCRdb reanalysed the UMI-ligation and nested PCR reads using MiXCR and keeps one entry per CDR3 protein. The table includes 98,000 or so distinct CDR3 sequences, roughly 15% detected once. J lost 4 bases, V lost 2 bases, and 10 bases had no gene match. CDR3 length equals 16 residues. Germline V lookup: CDR1 SQVTM, CDR2 ANQGSEA. CD8 T cells were positively selected from what remained after CD4 positive selection.

This chain uses TRBV29-1 with TRBJ2-3; 9 bases line up with TRBD2. Material for sequencing was naive CD8+ T cells from blood. This receptor was taken from a human donor in good health. The CDR3 DNA follows: TGCAGCGTTGAATGGCGTAGCGGGAGTGGATCAGATACGCAGTATTTT. Translating it yields CSVEWRSGSGSDTQYF.